The following is a T cell receptor beta chain sequence with its context. Its antigen has not been determined. A much bigger clone sits one base away, suggesting this may be a read error. The treatment or condition label here, explained by the study, means: live attenuated yellow fever vaccine strain. At each blood-draw timepoint, two biological replicates of bulk PBMCs were collected. A standard Ficoll-Paque protocol was used to isolate PBMCs from peripheral blood. RNA was extracted with TriZol from bulk PBMCs, CD4 and CD8 fractions, and dextramer-positive and dextramer-negative fractions. TCR cDNA was made using 5'RACE template switching, a step that added a universal primer site and unique molecular identifiers. cDNA synthesis was primed from both the TCR alpha and TCR beta constant segments. Library amplification used two PCR steps, and the second PCR step added sample barcodes and sequencing adapters. Sequencing of libraries was done on Illumina HiSeq 2500 (2x100 bp) or NovaSeq (2x150 bp). In the source study's methods: MIGEC was used to demultiplex reads and collapse the reads into UMI consensus sequences, and MiXCR was used for V(D)J alignment. Vaccine-responding clonotypes were identified with edgeR using replicate PBMC samples, with FDR below 0.01 and a log2 fold change above 5 up to day 15 being required. Each bulk clonotype received a CD4 or CD8 identity based on whether the sequenced CD4 or CD8 repertoire contained that clonotype at higher abundance. The raw public data were reprocessed by TCRdb itself: fastp quality trimming at Q25, MiXCR clonotype calling, in-frame beta chains only. CDR3 protein sequences are deduplicated, and each keeps its most common genes and DNA. TCRdb's processing, not the study's, gives the V and J calls here. Recorded for this sample are hundreds of thousands of distinct CDR3 sequences; less than 15% of them occurred a single time. Around an eighth of the sample is held by the ten biggest clonotypes.

The data were taken from a study of T cells after yellow fever vaccination (dated by TCRdb to between 2018 and 2021). About the investigation overall: Libraries from fractions with low cell numbers were prepared with the SMART-Seq v4 Ultra Low Input RNA kit. To track T-cell clones before and after primary and booster YFV17D yellow fever vaccination, bulk TCR alpha and beta repertoires were sequenced longitudinally. Two healthy male donors, one aged 18 to 30 and one aged 30 to 40 years, were included in the cohort. Bulk PBMC replicates and cell subsets were isolated from blood drawn at multiple timepoints before and after both primary and secondary immunization.

Findings and caveats that apply to the study as a whole: A small share of clonotypes occurred in both CD4 and CD8 compartments, likely arising from convergent recombination. Because abundant contaminating clonotypes from the bulk population could be contained in FACS-sorted repertoires, computational filtering was required. Most clones expanded after primary vaccination were re-detected after the booster (approximately 96% of CD4 and 80% to 90% of CD8), suggesting broad memory maintenance. The study included only two donors, which limits how far the findings can be generalized. Compared with the primary T-cell response, the secondary T-cell response was weaker but faster, peaking on day 5 rather than day 15.

The source was PBMCs, collected on the day of the yellow fever booster vaccination. The receptor comes from a man younger than 40 who received the YFV17D yellow fever vaccine.

The CDR3 protein is CASSSGTGIVELYF. The DNA sequence is as follows: TGCGCCAGCAGCTCCGGGACAGGGATCGTCGAGCTGTACTTC. This sequence uses TRBV5-1 and TRBJ2-7, with 9 middle bases fitting TRBD1. Measured from the cysteine to the phenylalanine, the CDR3 is 14 residues long. Only the CDR3 region is kept as DNA, spanning 42 bases read in frame from base 1. The CDR1 and CDR2 encoded by the germline V gene are SGHRS and YFSETQ.